This T cell receptor beta chain was obtained from a study of technical replicates of blood from a handful of donors. In germline, CDR1 is SQVTM, CDR2 ANQGSEA. This CDR3 contains 11 residues. The junction had 2 bases not matched to a gene; V was cut back by 6 bases and J by 4 bases. In its sample, this clone was seen a few times. Using immunoSEQ multiplex PCR, the repertoire was profiled, and TCRdb retains in-frame clones only, with some absent. The table lists more than 75,000 clones, approximately 95% of them singletons, with 0.35% to 0.45% in the top ten. The material sequenced was T cells isolated from PBMCs. The V gene is TRBV29-1, the J gene TRBJ1-1; 7 bases agree with TRBD1. This TCR was recovered from a human donor in good health. In DNA, the CDR3 is TGCAGCGTAAGGGGGCCCACTGAAGCTTTCTTT. Protein sequence: CSVRGPTEAFF.